Here is one T cell receptor (beta chain) with its context. Its antigen is unknown. Base qualities were left out, and no much larger clone turns up one base away. This sample was taken from a study of blood T cell repertoires in COVID-19 (dated by TCRdb to 2020 to 2022). In terms of the full investigation: Samples covering the acute and convalescent phases of COVID-19 were provided by collaborators in the United States, Italy and Spain. The dataset comprised deeply sampled blood TCRbeta repertoires from subjects exposed to, actively infected with, or recovered from COVID-19. The repertoires were released in a freely available public database intended as a resource for research on the immune response to SARS-CoV-2. The samples were drawn from the first 160 participants of the ongoing ImmuneRACE study and from some 1,300 subjects provided by 6 global collaborators. Where available, HLA class I and class II types were obtained from metadata supplied by the sample provider rather than from assay-based typing. The prospective study material was composed of cDNA or gDNA derived from T cells, B-cell-depleted T cells, or PBMCs. Sample metadata almost always included a de-identified subject ID, COVID-19 status, age in years and sex.

Enrolling through a virtual design, the prospective study's participants ranged in age from about 18 to 100 years and lived across 20 to 30 United States geographic areas. To assign participants to cohorts, the prospective study relied on clinical history that participants themselves reported in a screening survey and a study questionnaire. Recovered participants in ImmuneRACE Cohort 3 were defined by two consecutive negative NP/OP PCR tests, clearance by a healthcare professional, or resolution of symptoms. In the prospective study, mobile phlebotomists collected whole blood, serum and a nasopharyngeal or oropharyngeal swab from each participant. Over a 2-month period, participants in the prospective study had the option of providing additional blood draws and questionnaires. Before DNA extraction, prospective study blood samples were shipped either frozen or at room temperature. Results the study describes overall, beyond this receptor: The amount of clinical and demographic metadata varied by source and participant and was provided uncurated.

Sequences SGHAT (CDR1) and FQNNGV (CDR2) are obtained from the germline V gene. The CDR3 contains 16 residues, cysteine and phenylalanine counted. The kept DNA is CDR3 alone, 48 bases in frame from the first base. At the junction V is shortened by 5 bases and J by 0 bases, with 11 bases in between. TCRbeta CDR3 regions were amplified from genomic DNA using the immunoSEQ Assay, a bias-controlled multiplex PCR. The published analysis was carried out like this. The number of nucleated cells in each sample was estimated by amplification of reference gene primers within the assay. Sequence reads were collapsed and filtered to measure the absolute abundance of every unique TCRbeta CDR3 rearrangement. For each sample, productive Simpson clonality was calculated as the square root of Simpson's diversity index over productive rearrangements. TCRdb's version of the immuneACCESS table is confined to in-frame rearrangements and falls short of the full clone set. An unresolved V gene accounts for under half of the shortfall where checked; the remainder is of unknown origin. V, J and clone size are those of that table, while D and trimming were read from the DNA. This sample lists 250,000 to 350,000 clones; around 84% were detected once. 2% to 3% of the sample is in the top ten clones.

This sequence originates from a woman aged 45-65 years who had recovered from COVID-19. The sequence joins TRBV11-2 to TRBJ2-6; TRBD1 is possibly the D segment (7 matching bases). The sequenced sample was PBMCs or T cells enriched from blood (not recorded which). The sequenced DNA: TGTGCCAGCAGCCCCAGGGGGGCCTCTGGGGCCAACGTCCTGACTTTC. This is translated as CASSPRGASGANVLTF. The entire variable domain, with the stretches around the CDR3 drawn from the reference TRBV11-2 and TRBJ2-6 proteins, is EAGVAQSPRYKIIEKRQSVAFWCNPISGHATLYWYQQILGQGPKLLIQFQNNGVVDDSQLPKDRFSAERLKGVDSTLKIQPAKLEDSAVYLCASSPRGASGANVLTFGAGSRLTVL.